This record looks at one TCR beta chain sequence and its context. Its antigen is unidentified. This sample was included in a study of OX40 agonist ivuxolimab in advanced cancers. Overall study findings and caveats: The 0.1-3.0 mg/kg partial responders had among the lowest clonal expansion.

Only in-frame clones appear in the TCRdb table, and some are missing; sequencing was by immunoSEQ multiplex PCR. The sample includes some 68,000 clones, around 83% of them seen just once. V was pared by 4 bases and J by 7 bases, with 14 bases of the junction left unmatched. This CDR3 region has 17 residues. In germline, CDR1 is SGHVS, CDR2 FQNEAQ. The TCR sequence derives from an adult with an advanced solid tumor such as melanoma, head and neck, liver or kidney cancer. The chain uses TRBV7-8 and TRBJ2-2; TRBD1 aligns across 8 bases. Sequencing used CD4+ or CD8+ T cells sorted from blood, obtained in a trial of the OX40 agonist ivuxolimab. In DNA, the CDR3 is TGTGCCAGCAGCTACGCCCACCCAGGGGGCAGGGGCGGGGAGCTGTTTTTT. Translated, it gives CASSYAHPGGRGGELFF.